Given below is one T cell receptor beta chain in context. As yet, its antigen is unknown. The sample comes from a study of breast tumors, draining lymph nodes, adjacent tissues. Regarding the study as a whole: Most tumor T cells seemingly derive from lymph node, then expand in tumor.

Using its own MiXCR run on the multiplex PCR reads, TCRdb lists one record per CDR3 protein. The sample shows approximately 210,000 distinct CDR3 sequences, under 40% of them seen only once. V was trimmed by 3 bases and J by 7 bases, leaving 22 bases between them. Germline V lookup: CDR1 DFQATT, CDR2 SNEGSKA (reference sequence). The CDR3 runs to 15 residues. Breast cancer patients provided tissue from their axillary draining lymph nodes. The sequenced material came from axillary lymph node tissue. This sequence was found in a female donor with breast cancer. Some clones in this sample may be carry-over from other donors' samples. The chain has TRBV20-1 and TRBJ2-7; D possibly corresponds to TRBD2 (6 bases). The CDR3 loop is CSARVRGLGLDEQYF. The CDR3 DNA reads as TGCAGTGCTAGGGTTAGGGGACTGGGGCTCGATGAGCAGTACTTC.